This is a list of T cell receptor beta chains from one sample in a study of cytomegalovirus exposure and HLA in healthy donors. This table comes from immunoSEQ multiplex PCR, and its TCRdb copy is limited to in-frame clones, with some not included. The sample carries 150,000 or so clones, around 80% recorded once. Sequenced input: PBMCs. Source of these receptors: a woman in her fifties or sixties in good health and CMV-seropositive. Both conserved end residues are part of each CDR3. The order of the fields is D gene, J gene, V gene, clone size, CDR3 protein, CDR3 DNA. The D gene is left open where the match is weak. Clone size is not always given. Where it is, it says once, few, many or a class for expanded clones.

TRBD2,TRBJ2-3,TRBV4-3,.,CASSPSPGTTADTQYF,TGCGCCAGCAGCCCTAGTCCCGGGACTACCGCGGATACGCAGTATTTT
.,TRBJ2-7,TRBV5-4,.,CASSLAGVYEQYF,TGTGCCAGCAGCTTAGCGGGCGTATACGAGCAGTACTTC
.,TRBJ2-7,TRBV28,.,CASGDRGLPYEQYF,TGTGCCAGCGGCGATCGGGGACTTCCCTACGAGCAGTACTTC
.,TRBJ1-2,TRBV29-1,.,CSVEKGDGYGYTF,TGCAGCGTTGAAAAGGGGGACGGCTATGGCTACACCTTC
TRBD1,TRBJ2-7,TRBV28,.,CASSLPGQGRYEQYF,TGTGCCAGCAGTTTACCGGGACAGGGTCGTTACGAGCAGTACTTC
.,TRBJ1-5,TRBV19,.,CASSIRGISNQPQHF,TGTGCCAGTAGTATTCGGGGAATTAGCAATCAGCCCCAGCATTTT
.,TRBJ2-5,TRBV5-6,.,CASSLAGWGRETQYF,TGTGCCAGCAGCTTGGCTGGCTGGGGGCGAGAGACCCAGTACTTC
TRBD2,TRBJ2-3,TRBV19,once,CASSIGGAGGADTQYF,TGCGCCAGTAGTATAGGCGGGGCGGGGGGCGCAGATACGCAGTATTTT
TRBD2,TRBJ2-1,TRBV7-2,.,CASSSWTSGGAFEQFF,TGTGCCAGCAGCTCATGGACTAGCGGGGGGGCCTTTGAGCAGTTCTTC
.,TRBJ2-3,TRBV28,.,CASPPTRLSTDTQYF,TGTGCCAGCCCCCCGACTAGGTTAAGCACAGATACGCAGTATTTT
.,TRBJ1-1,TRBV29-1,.,CSVGAEGAEAFF,TGCAGCGTTGGAGCAGAGGGCGCTGAAGCTTTCTTT
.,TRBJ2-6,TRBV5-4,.,CASRLDRATSGANVLTF,TGTGCCAGCAGACTTGACAGAGCCACCTCTGGGGCCAACGTCCTGACTTTC
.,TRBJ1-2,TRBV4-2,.,CASSQGDTALYGYTF,TGTGCCAGCAGCCAAGGTGACACTGCCCTTTATGGCTACACCTTC
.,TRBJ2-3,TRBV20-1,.,CSIQGYTQYF,TGCAGCATACAGGGATATACGCAGTATTTT
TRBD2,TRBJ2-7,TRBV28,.,CASTIAGAYSYEQYF,TGTGCCAGCACTATAGCGGGAGCGTACTCCTACGAGCAGTACTTC
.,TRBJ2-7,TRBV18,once,CASSPLISGGEQYF,TGTGCCAGCTCACCACTCATTTCAGGAGGCGAGCAGTACTTC
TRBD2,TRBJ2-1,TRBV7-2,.,CASSLLAGGPNEQFF,TGTGCCAGCAGCCTCCTAGCGGGGGGTCCCAATGAGCAGTTCTTC